A single sample is the source of the 22 T cell receptor beta chains below, sequenced in a study of control samples from healthy donors and cancer patients. Clones were sequenced by immunoSEQ multiplex PCR, and TCRdb holds only the in-frame ones, with some missing. The data show under 150,000 clones, with roughly nine tenths seen just once and around 4.9% held by the top ten. The specimen was blood. Source of these receptors: a young man in good health.

V is TRBV24-1 and J is TRBJ2-7, with 10 nucleotides matching TRBD1. With V trimmed by 4 bases and J by 3 bases, 11 bases remained unmatched. CDR3 length: 17 residues. The germline V gene encodes CDR1 KGHDR and CDR2 SFDVKD. CDR3 region: CATSDQTPGQGFYEQYF. The DNA of the CDR3 is TGTGCCACCAGTGACCAGACCCCGGGACAGGGGTTCTACGAGCAGTACTTC.

V usage is TRBV5-6 and J usage is TRBJ2-3, with a tentative D call TRBD1 (5 bases). Deletions cut 0 bases from V and 9 bases from J, with 17 bases between. The CDR3 sequence is 15 residues long. Germline V gives CDR1 SGHDT, CDR2 YYEEEE. The CDR3 here is CASSLDETGFPTQYF. In DNA form, the CDR3 reads TGTGCCAGCAGCTTGGATGAAACAGGTTTTCCGACGCAGTATTTT.

The CDR3 DNA reads as TGTGCCAGCAGTGACAAAGGCCCGGGACAGGGTGCTTTCTTT. Amino acid sequence: CASSDKGPGQGAFF. This rearrangement joins TRBV6-1 to TRBJ1-1; 9 nucleotides align to TRBD1. The CDR3 sequence is 14 residues long. V gave up 3 bases and J gave up 11 bases; unmatched junction bases: 10. The germline V gene has CDR1 MNHNS and CDR2 SASEGT.

In nucleotides, the CDR3 is TGTGCCAGCAGTCTAGACGAATACACTGAAGCTTTCTTT. Protein product: CASSLDEYTEAFF. The rearrangement joins TRBV27 to TRBJ1-1; D ambiguous. This CDR3 has 13 residues. Deletions cut 5 bases from V and 3 bases from J, with 10 bases between. The germline CDR1 and CDR2 sequences are MNHEY and SMNVEV (reference sequence).

The gene calls are TRBV5-1 and TRBJ2-2, with D perhaps TRBD1 or TRBD2 (7 bases each). The CDR3 consists of 15 residues. The ends were cut back, 4 bases at V and 6 bases at J, with 16 bases in the middle. CDR1 SGHRS and CDR2 YFSETQ come from the germline V gene. CDR3 in amino acids: CASSPRDSGAGELFF. The CDR3 region has the DNA TGCGCCAGCAGCCCCAGGGACAGCGGGGCCGGGGAGCTGTTTTTT.

This clone has only one observation. The chain couples TRBV19 to TRBJ2-1; D is possibly TRBD1 (5 bases). The V and J ends lost 0 bases and 1 base respectively, with 10 bases between them. This CDR3 is 16 amino acids long. The germline V gene encodes CDR1 LNHDA and CDR2 SQIVND (reference sequence). The CDR3 sequence: CASSIDRRVSYNEQFF. The CDR3 nucleotides are TGTGCCAGTAGTATAGACCGCAGGGTGTCCTACAATGAGCAGTTCTTC.

This chain links TRBV30 with TRBJ2-2; D perhaps matches TRBD1 (5 bases). Germline V lookup: CDR1 GTSNPN, CDR2 SVGIG (reference sequence). V shed 4 bases and J shed 3 bases, with 15 bases lying between them. The CDR3 spans 15 residues. CDR3 protein: CAWKGAAEDTGELFF. CDR3 sequence (DNA): TGTGCCTGGAAAGGGGCGGCAGAGGACACCGGGGAGCTGTTTTTT. The full variable domain, in which reference TRBV30 and TRBJ2-2 provide the parts outside the CDR3, is SQTIHQWPATLVQPVGSPLSLECTVEGTSNPNLYWYRQAAGRGLQLLFYSVGIGQISSEVPQNLSASRPQDRQFILSSKKLLLSDSGFYLCAWKGAAEDTGELFFGEGSRLTVL.

This clone was counted once. The gene calls are TRBV28 and TRBJ1-4, with a tentative D call TRBD1 (6 bases). Deletions cut 2 bases from V and 3 bases from J, with 10 bases between. Germline V gives CDR1 MDHEN, CDR2 SYDVKM. The CDR3 totals 15 residues. The CDR3 protein is CASSLGGSANEKLFF. The CDR3 coding sequence is TGTGCCAGCAGTTTAGGGGGCTCAGCTAATGAAAAACTGTTTTTT.

This sequence joins TRBV5-4 and TRBJ2-1; D remains unclear. The germline CDR1 and CDR2 sequences are SGHNT and YYREEE (reference sequence). CDR3 length equals 15 residues. Deletions cut 0 bases from V and 0 bases from J, with 7 bases between. CDR3 amino acids: CASSLVQSSYNEQFF. CDR3 DNA sequence: TGTGCCAGCAGCTTGGTCCAGAGCTCCTACAATGAGCAGTTCTTC.

The chain is built from TRBV6-2 or TRBV6-3 and TRBJ2-1; TRBD2 matches at 10 bases. The CDR3 is 16 amino acids. V lost 6 bases and J lost 8; bases outside the gene matches: 13. Germline V CDR1 and CDR2: MNHEY, SVGEGT. The CDR3 DNA sequence: TGTGCCAGCAGCTTGAGCGGGGGGGCCGGTTCCGATGAGCAGTTCTTC. This codes for CASSLSGGAGSDEQFF.

The genes are TRBV4-3 and TRBJ1-1, with D perhaps matching TRBD1 (5 bases). This CDR3 comprises 15 residues. Trimming cost V 0 bases and J 0 bases, with 8 bases left between them. In germline, CDR1 is LGHNA, CDR2 YSLEER. The CDR3 sequence is CASSQDEGMNTEAFF. The CDR3 bases are TGCGCCAGCAGCCAAGACGAGGGGATGAACACTGAAGCTTTCTTT.

CDR3 sequence reads: CASSVDVWGEQYF. The CDR3 coding sequence is TGTGCCAGCAGCGTAGACGTATGGGGCGAGCAGTACTTC. V gene TRBV9 combines with J gene TRBJ2-7; D unclear. The CDR3 totals 13 residues. Trimming stripped 0 bases from V and 6 bases from J, with 10 bases between. The germline V gene encodes CDR1 SGDLS and CDR2 YYNGEE. The variable domain in full, completed from reference TRBV9 and TRBJ2-7, reads DSGVTQTPKHLITATGQRVTLRCSPRSGDLSVYWYQQSLDQGLQFLIQYYNGEERAKGNILERFSAQQFPDLHSELNLSSLELGDSALYFCASSVDVWGEQYFGPGTRLTVT.

The rearrangement joins TRBV5-6 to TRBJ2-4, with a tentative D call TRBD1 (5 bases). The V gene lost 2 bases and the J gene lost 3 bases, with 12 bases spanning the gap. This CDR3 spans 15 amino acids. The germline V gene encodes CDR1 SGHDT and CDR2 YYEEEE. CDR3 amino acids: CASSFLTEIKNIQYF. The CDR3 region has the DNA TGTGCCAGCAGCTTCTTGACAGAAATCAAAAACATTCAGTACTTC.

The J gene is TRBJ2-7, the V gene TRBV27; TRBD1 agrees at 10 bases. Germline CDR1 reads MNHEY; CDR2 reads SMNVEV (reference sequence). The J segment lost 4 bases and the V segment lost 4 bases, leaving 4 bases of the junction unmatched. This CDR3 spans 14 amino acids. CDR3 DNA: TGTGCCAGCAGTTCCGGGACAGGGGATTACGAGCAGTACTTC. Translation gives CASSSGTGDYEQYF.

The CDR3 protein is CASSDFYSASTDTQYF. The DNA for the CDR3 is TGTGCCAGCAGCGATTTCTACAGTGCTAGCACAGATACGCAGTATTTT. The genes are TRBV7-2 and TRBJ2-3, with D unresolved. CDR3 size: 16 residues. Germline loops: CDR1 SGHTA, CDR2 FQGNSA. V lost 5 bases, J lost 0 bases, and 15 bases lay in between.

The rearrangement joins TRBV5-6 to TRBJ2-5, with 7 bases lining up with TRBD1. The CDR3 has 14 residues. Germline V CDR1 and CDR2: SGHDT, YYEEEE. Trimming took 4 bases from V and 7 from J; bases not matched to a gene: 10. CDR3 sequence reads: CASSPRQGVGTQYF. The CDR3 nucleotides read TGTGCCAGCAGCCCGCGACAGGGAGTAGGGACCCAGTACTTC.

The CDR3 bases are TGCGCCAGCAGCTTGGGGCCAGGCCTCAATCCTGAAGCTTTCTTT. Protein sequence: CASSLGPGLNPEAFF. This rearrangement joins TRBV5-1 to TRBJ1-1; no reliable D call. Trimming removed 0 bases from V and 6 bases from J, with 15 bases in between. CDR3 length equals 15 residues. CDR1 is SGHRS and CDR2 is YFSETQ in the germline V gene.

The chain has TRBV27 and TRBJ1-1; no clear D gene. Trimming cost V 5 bases and J 6 bases, with 13 bases left between them. The germline gives CDR1 MNHEY, CDR2 SMNVEV (reference sequence). CDR3 length equals 13 residues. The CDR3 reads CASSTLLESEAFF. CDR3 DNA: TGTGCCAGCAGTACCCTGTTGGAGTCTGAAGCTTTCTTT.

The chain recombines TRBV5-4 with TRBJ1-1, with D maybe TRBD1 (5 bases). V was trimmed by 4 bases and J by 5 bases, leaving 21 bases between them. CDR3 length: 16 amino acids. From germline, CDR1 is SGHNT and CDR2 YYREEE (reference sequence). The CDR3 here is CASSPDLGRQNTEAFF. The CDR3 DNA reads TGTGCCAGCAGCCCCGACCTCGGACGACAGAATACTGAAGCTTTCTTT.

The gene calls are TRBV3-1 (or the pseudogene TRBV3-2) and TRBJ2-7; no reliable D call. V gave up 2 bases and J gave up 4 bases, with 9 bases separating them. The germline CDR1 and CDR2 sequences are LGHDT and YNNKEL (reference sequence). The CDR3 covers 13 residues. CDR3: CASSQQGRYEQYF. CDR3 in DNA: TGTGCCAGCAGCCAACAAGGGCGGTACGAGCAGTACTTC.

The J gene is TRBJ1-1, the V gene TRBV5-1; D is unresolved. Trimming took off 4 bases at V and 4 bases at J, with 11 bases between the two ends. The CDR3 runs to 13 residues. Germline loops: CDR1 SGHRS, CDR2 YFSETQ. The CDR3 DNA reads as TGCGCCAGCAGCGTGGAGGGAGGCACTGAAGCTTTCTTT. This gives the protein CASSVEGGTEAFF.

The chain combines TRBV19 with TRBJ2-5, with TRBD2 matching over 9 bases. The germline V gene encodes CDR1 LNHDA and CDR2 SQIVND (reference sequence). The CDR3 sequence is 15 residues long. V trimming: 6 bases; J trimming: 4 bases; junction bases outside the gene matches: 9. As DNA, the CDR3 is TGTGCCAGTAGCCTAGCGGGATCTCTTTCAGAGACCCAGTACTTC. Its protein product is CASSLAGSLSETQYF. The full variable domain, completed using reference TRBV19 and TRBJ2-5, is DGGITQSPKYLFRKEGQNVTLSCEQNLNHDAMYWYRQDPGQGLRLIYYSQIVNDFQKGDIAEGYSVSREKKESFPLTVTSAQKNPTAFYLCASSLAGSLSETQYFGPGTRLLVL.